Listed here are 8 T cell receptor beta chains from one sample, sequenced in a study of blood T cell repertoires in COVID-19 (TCRdb year 2020). The method behind the library was the immunoSEQ multiplex PCR assay. TCRdb retrieved this table from immuneACCESS and kept in-frame rearrangements only. Not all clones are present; in checked studies, unresolved V genes account for under half, and no reason is known for the remainder. In this sample the table shows roughly 400,000 clones, around nine tenths of which occur a single time. The ten largest clones take up 10% of the sample. Sequencing input: PBMCs or T cells enriched from blood (not recorded which). The receptors here all came from a woman aged 50 to 65 who had recovered from COVID-19.

This clone has only one observation. This chain connects TRBV7-2 to TRBJ2-7; a possible D gene is TRBD2 (5 bases). Trimming left V 5 bases short and J 6 bases short, with 17 bases between. CDR3 length: 14 amino acids. Germline V CDR1 and CDR2: SGHTA, FQGNSA. The CDR3 coding sequence is TGTGCCAGCAGCCTCGGACGGGAAAGAGGCGAGCAGTACTTC. Translating gives CASSLGRERGEQYF.

This sequence joins TRBV18 and TRBJ2-5; 11 bases are shared with TRBD1. The CDR3 is made up of 15 amino acids. V lost 3 bases to trimming and J lost 4 bases; unmatched junction nucleotides: 4. Germline V gene sequence: CDR1 KGHSH, CDR2 LQKENI. The CDR3 reads CASSPGQGARETQYF. CDR3 sequence (DNA): TGTGCCAGCTCACCCGGACAGGGGGCGCGAGAGACCCAGTACTTC.

This chain uses TRBV6-5 with TRBJ1-1; no definite D call. Germline CDR1 reads MNHEY; CDR2 reads SVGAGI. CDR3 size: 14 residues. The ends were cut back, 10 bases at V and 1 base at J, with 16 bases in the middle. The CDR3 spells CATRSGEGNTEAFF. CDR3 bases: TGTGCCACCAGAAGCGGGGAGGGGAACACTGAAGCTTTCTTT.

The chain combines TRBV2 with TRBJ2-7; TRBD1 agrees at 7 bases. J was trimmed by 0 bases and V by 6 bases; bases with no gene match: 5. Germline V lookup: CDR1 SNHLY, CDR2 FYNNEI. CDR3 length equals 14 residues. The CDR3, as DNA: TGTGCCAGCAGATCACAGGGGAGCTCCTACGAGCAGTACTTC. Its protein is CASRSQGSSYEQYF.

This chain links TRBV27 with TRBJ2-2; a weak D match, TRBD2 (7 bases). The CDR3 covers 19 residues. Per the germline V gene, CDR1 is MNHEY and CDR2 is SMNVEV (reference sequence). V was cut by 6 bases and J by 0 bases, with 23 bases left in between. The CDR3 sequence is CASSAGGHLFTANTGELFF. For the CDR3, the DNA is TGTGCCAGCAGCGCCGGGGGGCACCTCTTTACCGCGAACACCGGGGAGCTGTTTTTT.

The chain has TRBV10-3 and TRBJ1-6; D may be TRBD1 (5 bases). CDR3 size: 16 residues. CDR1 is ENHRY and CDR2 is SYGVKD in the germline V gene. V was shortened by 2 bases and J by 11 bases, with 19 bases between the two germline ends. The chain's CDR3 is CAISEIFGAGGPPLHF. The DNA for the CDR3 is TGTGCCATCAGTGAGATATTCGGGGCCGGGGGACCACCCCTCCACTTT.

The J gene is TRBJ1-6, the V gene TRBV2, with D maybe TRBD1 (5 bases). This CDR3 spans 16 amino acids. V was cut by 7 bases and J by 9 bases, with 22 bases left in between. The germline V gene has CDR1 SNHLY and CDR2 FYNNEI. Written as DNA, the CDR3 is TGTGCCAGCAATAAGGATAGGGGAATTAGGGGTTCACCCCTCCACTTT. Amino acids: CASNKDRGIRGSPLHF. Based on the CDR3 plus reference TRBV2 and TRBJ1-6, the full variable domain is EPEVTQTPSHQVTQMGQEVILRCVPISNHLYFYWYRQILGQKVEFLVSFYNNEISEKSEIFDDQFSVERPDGSNFTLKIRSTKLEDSAMYFCASNKDRGIRGSPLHFGNGTRLTVT.

The chain is built from TRBV11-2 and TRBJ2-7; TRBD2 is a possible D gene (6 bases). Trimming pared 5 bases from V and 5 bases from J, leaving 19 bases between. This CDR3 contains 15 residues. CDR1 and CDR2 (germline): SGHAT, FQNNGV. The CDR3 DNA reads as TGTGCCAGCAGCCAGGGCGGGGCAGGGCGCCACGAGCAGTACTTC. Translated: CASSQGGAGRHEQYF.